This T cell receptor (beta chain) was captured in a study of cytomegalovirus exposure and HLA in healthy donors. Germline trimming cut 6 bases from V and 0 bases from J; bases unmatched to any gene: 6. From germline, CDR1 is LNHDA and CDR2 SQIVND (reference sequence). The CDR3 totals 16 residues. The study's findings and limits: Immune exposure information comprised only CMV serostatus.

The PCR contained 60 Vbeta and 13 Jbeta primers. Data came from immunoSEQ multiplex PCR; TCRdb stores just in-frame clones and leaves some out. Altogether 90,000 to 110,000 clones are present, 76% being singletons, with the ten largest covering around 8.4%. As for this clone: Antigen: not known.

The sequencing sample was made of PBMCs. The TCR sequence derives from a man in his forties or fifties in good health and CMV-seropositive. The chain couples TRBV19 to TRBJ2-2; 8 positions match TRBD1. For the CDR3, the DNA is TGTGCCAGTAGGACGGACAGGGTACCGAACACCGGGGAGCTGTTTTTT. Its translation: CASRTDRVPNTGELFF.